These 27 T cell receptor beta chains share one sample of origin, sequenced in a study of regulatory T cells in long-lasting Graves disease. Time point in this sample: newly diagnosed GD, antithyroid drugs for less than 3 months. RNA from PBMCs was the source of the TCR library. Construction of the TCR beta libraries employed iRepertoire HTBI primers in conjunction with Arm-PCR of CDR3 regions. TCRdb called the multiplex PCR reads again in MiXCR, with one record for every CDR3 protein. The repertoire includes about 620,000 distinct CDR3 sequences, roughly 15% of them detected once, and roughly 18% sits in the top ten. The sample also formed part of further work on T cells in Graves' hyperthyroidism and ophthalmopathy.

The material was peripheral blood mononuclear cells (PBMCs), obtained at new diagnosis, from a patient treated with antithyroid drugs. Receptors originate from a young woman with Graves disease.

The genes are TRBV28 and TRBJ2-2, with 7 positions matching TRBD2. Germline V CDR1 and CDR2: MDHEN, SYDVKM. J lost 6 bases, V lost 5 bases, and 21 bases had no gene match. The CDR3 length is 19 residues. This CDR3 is CASSPIIRRSGIPPGELFF. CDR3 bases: TGTGCCAGCAGTCCCATTATTCGCCGGAGCGGGATTCCCCCCGGGGAGCTGTTTTTT.

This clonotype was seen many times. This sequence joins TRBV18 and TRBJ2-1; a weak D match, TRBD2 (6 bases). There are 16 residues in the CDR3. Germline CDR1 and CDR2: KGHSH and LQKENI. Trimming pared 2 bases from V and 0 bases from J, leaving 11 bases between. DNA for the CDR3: TGTGCCAGCTCACCAGGGGCGGGGAGCTCCTACAATGAGCAGTTCTTC. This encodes CASSPGAGSSYNEQFF.

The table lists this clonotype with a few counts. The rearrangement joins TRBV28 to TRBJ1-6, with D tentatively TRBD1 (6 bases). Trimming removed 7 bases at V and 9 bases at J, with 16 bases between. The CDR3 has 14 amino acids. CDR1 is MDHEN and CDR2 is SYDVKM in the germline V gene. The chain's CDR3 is CASTTGGRISPLHF. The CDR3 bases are TGTGCCAGCACCACCGGGGGCCGAATTTCACCCCTCCACTTT.

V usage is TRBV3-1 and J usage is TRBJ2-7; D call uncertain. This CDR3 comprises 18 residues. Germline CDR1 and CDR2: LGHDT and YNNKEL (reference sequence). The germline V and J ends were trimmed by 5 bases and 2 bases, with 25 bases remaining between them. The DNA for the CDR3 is TGTGCCAGCAGCGATCCCCGGCGCGCGGACGGATTCACCTACGAGCAGTACTTC. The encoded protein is CASSDPRRADGFTYEQYF.

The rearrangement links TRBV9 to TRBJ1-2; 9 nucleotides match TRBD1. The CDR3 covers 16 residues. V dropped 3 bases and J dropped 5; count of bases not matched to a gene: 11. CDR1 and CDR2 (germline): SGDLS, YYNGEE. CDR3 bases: TGTGCCAGCAGCGCAGCCTTGGACAGGGGAGATTATGGCTACACCTTC. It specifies CASSAALDRGDYGYTF.

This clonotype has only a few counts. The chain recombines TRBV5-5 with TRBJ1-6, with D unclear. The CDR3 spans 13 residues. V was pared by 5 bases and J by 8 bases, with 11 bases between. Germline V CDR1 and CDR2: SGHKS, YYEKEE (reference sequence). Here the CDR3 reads CASSRNRDSPLHF. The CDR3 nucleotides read TGTGCCAGCAGTCGAAACCGGGATTCACCCCTCCACTTT.

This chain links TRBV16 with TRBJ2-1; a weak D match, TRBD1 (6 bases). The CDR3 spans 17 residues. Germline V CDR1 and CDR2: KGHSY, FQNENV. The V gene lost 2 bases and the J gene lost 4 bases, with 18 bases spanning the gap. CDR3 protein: CASSQVITGTRYNEQFF. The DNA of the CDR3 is TGTGCCAGCAGCCAAGTGATAACCGGGACACGATACAATGAGCAGTTCTTC.

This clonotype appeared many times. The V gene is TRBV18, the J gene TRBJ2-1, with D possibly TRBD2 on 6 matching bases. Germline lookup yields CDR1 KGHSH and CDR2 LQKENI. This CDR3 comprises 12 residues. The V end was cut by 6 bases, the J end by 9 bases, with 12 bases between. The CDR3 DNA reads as TGTGCCAGCTCGGAGGGCAGAGCTGAGCAGTTCTTC. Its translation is CASSEGRAEQFF.

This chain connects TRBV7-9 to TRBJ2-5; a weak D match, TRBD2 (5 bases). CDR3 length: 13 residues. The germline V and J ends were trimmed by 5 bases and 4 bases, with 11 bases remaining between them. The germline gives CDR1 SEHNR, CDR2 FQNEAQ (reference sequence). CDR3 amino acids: CASSLRGIETQYF. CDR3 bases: TGTGCCAGCAGCCTCCGGGGTATAGAGACCCAGTACTTC.

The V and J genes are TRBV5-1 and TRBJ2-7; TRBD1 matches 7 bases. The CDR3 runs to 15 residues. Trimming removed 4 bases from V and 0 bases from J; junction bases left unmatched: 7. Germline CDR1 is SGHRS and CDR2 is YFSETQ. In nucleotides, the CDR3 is TGCGCCAGCAGCCACTCCGGGACAGTCTCCTACGAGCAGTACTTC. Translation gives CASSHSGTVSYEQYF.

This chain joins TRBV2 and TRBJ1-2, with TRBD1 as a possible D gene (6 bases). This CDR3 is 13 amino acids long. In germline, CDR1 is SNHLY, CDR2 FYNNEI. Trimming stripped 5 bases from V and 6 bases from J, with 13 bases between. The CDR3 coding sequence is TGTGCCAGCAGTTCCTACAGGGAAGATGGCTACACCTTC. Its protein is CASSSYREDGYTF.

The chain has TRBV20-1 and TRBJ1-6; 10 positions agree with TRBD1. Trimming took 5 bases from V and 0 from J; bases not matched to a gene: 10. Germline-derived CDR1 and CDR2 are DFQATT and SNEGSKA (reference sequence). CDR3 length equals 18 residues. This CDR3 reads CSAGSDRGPASYNSPLHF. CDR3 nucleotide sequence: TGCAGTGCTGGGTCAGACAGGGGGCCGGCCTCCTATAATTCACCCCTCCACTTT.

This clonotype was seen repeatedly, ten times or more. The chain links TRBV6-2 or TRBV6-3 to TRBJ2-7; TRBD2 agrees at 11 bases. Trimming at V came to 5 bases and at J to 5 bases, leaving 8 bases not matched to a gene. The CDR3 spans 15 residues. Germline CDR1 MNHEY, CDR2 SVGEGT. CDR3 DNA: TGTGCCAGCAGTCGACTAGCGGGATTCCGGGACGAGCAGTACTTC. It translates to CASSRLAGFRDEQYF.

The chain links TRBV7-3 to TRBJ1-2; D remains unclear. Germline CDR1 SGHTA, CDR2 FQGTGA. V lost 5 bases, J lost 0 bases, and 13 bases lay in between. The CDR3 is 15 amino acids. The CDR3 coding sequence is TGTGCCAGCAGCCCAACACCCTTGCCTAACTATGGCTACACCTTC. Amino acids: CASSPTPLPNYGYTF.

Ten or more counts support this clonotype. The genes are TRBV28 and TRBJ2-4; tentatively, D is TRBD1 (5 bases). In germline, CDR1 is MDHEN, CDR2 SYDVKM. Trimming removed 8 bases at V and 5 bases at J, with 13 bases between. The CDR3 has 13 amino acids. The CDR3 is CASRRTIENIQYF. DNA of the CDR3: TGTGCCAGCCGCCGGACAATTGAAAACATTCAGTACTTC.

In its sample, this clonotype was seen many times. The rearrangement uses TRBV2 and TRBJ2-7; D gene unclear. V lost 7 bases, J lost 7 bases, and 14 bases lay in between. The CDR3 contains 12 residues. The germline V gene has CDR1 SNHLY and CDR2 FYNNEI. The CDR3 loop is CASNPEGREQYF. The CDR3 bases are TGTGCCAGCAACCCAGAAGGTCGGGAGCAGTACTTC.

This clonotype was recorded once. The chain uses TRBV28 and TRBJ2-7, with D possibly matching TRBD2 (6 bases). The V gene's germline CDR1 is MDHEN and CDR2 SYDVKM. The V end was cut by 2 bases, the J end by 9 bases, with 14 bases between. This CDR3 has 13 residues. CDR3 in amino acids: CASSLRGIQGQYF. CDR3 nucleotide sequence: TGTGCCAGCAGTTTACGGGGGATCCAGGGGCAGTACTTC.

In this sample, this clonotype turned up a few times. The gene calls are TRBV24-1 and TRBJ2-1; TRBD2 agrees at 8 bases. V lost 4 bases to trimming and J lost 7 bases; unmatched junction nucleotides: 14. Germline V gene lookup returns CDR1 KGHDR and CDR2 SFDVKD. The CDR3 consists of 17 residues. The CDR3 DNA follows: TGTGCCACCAGTGAAAATGGGGGGACTAGATCTCGGAATGAGCAGTTCTTC. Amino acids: CATSENGGTRSRNEQFF.

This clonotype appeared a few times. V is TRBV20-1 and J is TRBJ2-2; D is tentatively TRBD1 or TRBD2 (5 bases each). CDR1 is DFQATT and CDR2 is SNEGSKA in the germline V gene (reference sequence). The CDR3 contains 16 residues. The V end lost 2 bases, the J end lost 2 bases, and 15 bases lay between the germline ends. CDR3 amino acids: CSARRAGTVNTGELFF. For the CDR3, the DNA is TGCAGTGCTAGACGGGCCGGGACGGTAAACACCGGGGAGCTGTTTTTT.

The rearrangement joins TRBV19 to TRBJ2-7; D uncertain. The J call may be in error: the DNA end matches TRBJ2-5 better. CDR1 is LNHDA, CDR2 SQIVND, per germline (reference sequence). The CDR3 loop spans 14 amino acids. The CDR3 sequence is CASSSGSHFETQYF. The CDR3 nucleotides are TGTGCCAGCTCATCCGGGTCTCACTTCGAGACCCAGTACTTC.

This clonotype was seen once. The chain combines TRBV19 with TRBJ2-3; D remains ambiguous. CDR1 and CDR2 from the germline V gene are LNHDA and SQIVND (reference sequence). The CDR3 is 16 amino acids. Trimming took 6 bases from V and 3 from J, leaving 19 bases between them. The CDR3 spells CASRWSDGFLTDTQYF. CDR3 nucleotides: TGTGCCAGTAGATGGTCTGACGGGTTTTTAACAGATACGCAGTATTTT.

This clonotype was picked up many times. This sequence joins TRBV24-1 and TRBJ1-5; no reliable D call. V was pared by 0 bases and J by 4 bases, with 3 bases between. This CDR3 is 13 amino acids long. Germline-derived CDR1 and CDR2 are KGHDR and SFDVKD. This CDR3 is CATSDLTNQPQHF. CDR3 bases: TGTGCCACCAGTGATTTGACAAATCAGCCCCAGCATTTT.

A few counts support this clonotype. In DNA form, the CDR3 reads TGTGCCATCGGTCCCAGGACTAGCGGGGCACATGAGCAGTTCTTC. Its translation: CAIGPRTSGAHEQFF. V usage is TRBV10-3 and J usage is TRBJ2-1; 12 nucleotides agree with TRBD2. CDR1 ENHRY and CDR2 SYGVKD come from the germline V gene. The J segment lost 8 bases and the V segment lost 8 bases, leaving 10 bases of the junction unmatched. The CDR3 is 15 residues long.

The CDR3 protein is CASSPLRWDGTGELFF. For the CDR3, the DNA is TGTGCCAGCTCACCCCTGAGATGGGACGGCACCGGGGAGCTGTTTTTT. The chain combines TRBV18 with TRBJ2-2; TRBD1 or TRBD2 may be the D gene (5 bases each). This CDR3 region has 16 residues. Germline V lookup: CDR1 KGHSH, CDR2 LQKENI. V shed 3 bases and J shed 4 bases, with 15 bases lying between them.

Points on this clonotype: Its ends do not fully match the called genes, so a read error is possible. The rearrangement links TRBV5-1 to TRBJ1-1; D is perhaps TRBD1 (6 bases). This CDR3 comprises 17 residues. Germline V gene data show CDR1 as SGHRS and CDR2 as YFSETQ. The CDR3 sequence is CASSHQGGRFVNTEAFF. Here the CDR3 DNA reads TGTGCCAGCAGCCACCAAGGGGGGCGATTCGTGAACACTGAAGCTTTCTTT.

CDR3 loop: CASSRSNGETQYF. In DNA, the CDR3 is TGTGCCAGCAGCAGATCGAACGGAGAGACCCAGTACTTC. The V and J genes are TRBV7-2 and TRBJ2-5; D uncertain. V was pared by 5 bases and J by 4 bases, with 11 bases between. The CDR3 loop spans 13 amino acids. The germline gives CDR1 SGHTA, CDR2 FQGNSA.

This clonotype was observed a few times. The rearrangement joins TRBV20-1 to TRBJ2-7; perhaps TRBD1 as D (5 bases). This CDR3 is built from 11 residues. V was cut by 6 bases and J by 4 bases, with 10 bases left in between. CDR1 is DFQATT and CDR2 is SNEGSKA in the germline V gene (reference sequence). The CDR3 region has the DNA TGCAGTGCCACCCGGACATACGAGCAGTACTTC. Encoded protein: CSATRTYEQYF.